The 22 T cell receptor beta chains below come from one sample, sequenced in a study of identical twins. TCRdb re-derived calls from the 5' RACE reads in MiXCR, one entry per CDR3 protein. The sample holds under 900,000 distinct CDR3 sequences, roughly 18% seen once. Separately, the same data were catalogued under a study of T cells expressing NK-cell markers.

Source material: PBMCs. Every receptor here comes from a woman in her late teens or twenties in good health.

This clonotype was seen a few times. This CDR3 is CSVGSGTTYEQYF. CDR3 coding DNA: TGCAGCGTTGGAAGTGGGACCACCTACGAGCAGTACTTC. This chain links TRBV29-1 with TRBJ2-7; D may correspond to TRBD1 or TRBD2 (5 bases each). This CDR3 spans 13 amino acids. Germline V gene lookup returns CDR1 SQVTM and CDR2 ANQGSEA. Trimming shortened V by 4 bases and J by 2 bases, and 12 bases separated the two germline ends.

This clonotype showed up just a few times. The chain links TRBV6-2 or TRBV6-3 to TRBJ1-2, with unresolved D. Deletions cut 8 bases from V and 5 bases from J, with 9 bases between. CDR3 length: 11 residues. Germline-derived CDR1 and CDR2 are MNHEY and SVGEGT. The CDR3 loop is CASEGKYGYTF. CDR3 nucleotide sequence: TGTGCCAGCGAGGGAAAATATGGCTACACCTTC.

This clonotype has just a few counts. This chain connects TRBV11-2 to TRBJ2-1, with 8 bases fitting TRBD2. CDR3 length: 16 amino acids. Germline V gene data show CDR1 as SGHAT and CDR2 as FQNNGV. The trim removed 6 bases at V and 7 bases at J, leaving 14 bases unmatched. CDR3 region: CASRRPAGTRSNEQFF. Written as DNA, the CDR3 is TGTGCCAGCAGGCGACCAGCCGGGACTAGAAGTAATGAGCAGTTCTTC. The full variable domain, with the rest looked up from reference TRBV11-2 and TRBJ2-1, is EAGVAQSPRYKIIEKRQSVAFWCNPISGHATLYWYQQILGQGPKLLIQFQNNGVVDDSQLPKDRFSAERLKGVDSTLKIQPAKLEDSAVYLCASRRPAGTRSNEQFFGPGTRLTVL.

The CDR3 protein is CASSQQTGPASGANVLTF. CDR3 in DNA: TGCGCCAGCAGCCAACAGACAGGCCCAGCCTCTGGGGCCAACGTCCTGACTTTC. The gene calls are TRBV4-3 and TRBJ2-6; perhaps TRBD1 as D (6 bases). This CDR3 has 18 residues. V lost 2 bases and J lost 0, with 14 bases in between. Germline values: CDR1 LGHNA, CDR2 YSLEER.

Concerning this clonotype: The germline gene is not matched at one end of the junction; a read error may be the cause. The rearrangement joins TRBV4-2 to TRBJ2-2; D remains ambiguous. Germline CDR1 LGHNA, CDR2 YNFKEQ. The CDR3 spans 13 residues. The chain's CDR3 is CPSSQDRTGELFF. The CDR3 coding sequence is TGTCCCAGCAGCCAAGATAGGACCGGGGAGCTGTTTTTT.

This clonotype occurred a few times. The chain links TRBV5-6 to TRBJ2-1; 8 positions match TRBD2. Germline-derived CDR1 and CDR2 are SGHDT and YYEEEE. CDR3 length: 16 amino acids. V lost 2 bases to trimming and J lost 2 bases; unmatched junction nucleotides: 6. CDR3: CASSFGRARPYNEQFF. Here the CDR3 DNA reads TGTGCCAGCAGCTTCGGGAGGGCACGTCCCTACAATGAGCAGTTCTTC.

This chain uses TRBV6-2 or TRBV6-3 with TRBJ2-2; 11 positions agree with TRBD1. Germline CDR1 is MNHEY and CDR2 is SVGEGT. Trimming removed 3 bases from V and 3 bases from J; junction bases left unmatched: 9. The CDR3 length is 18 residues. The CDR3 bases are TGTGCCAGCAGTTATAGGTTCGGACAGGGGGCGTACACCGGGGAGCTGTTTTTT. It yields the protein CASSYRFGQGAYTGELFF.

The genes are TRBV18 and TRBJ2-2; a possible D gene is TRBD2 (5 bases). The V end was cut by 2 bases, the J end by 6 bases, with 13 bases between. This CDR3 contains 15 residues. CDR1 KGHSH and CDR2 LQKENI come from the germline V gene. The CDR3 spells CASSPGGFVPGELFF. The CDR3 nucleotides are TGTGCCAGCTCACCAGGCGGGTTCGTCCCCGGGGAGCTGTTTTTT.

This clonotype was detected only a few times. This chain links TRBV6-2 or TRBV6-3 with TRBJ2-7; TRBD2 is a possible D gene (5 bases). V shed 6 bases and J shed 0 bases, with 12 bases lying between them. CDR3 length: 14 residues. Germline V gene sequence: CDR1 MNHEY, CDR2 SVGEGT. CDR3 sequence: CASSPAVSSYEQYF. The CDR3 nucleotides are TGTGCCAGCAGCCCAGCGGTAAGCTCCTACGAGCAGTACTTC.

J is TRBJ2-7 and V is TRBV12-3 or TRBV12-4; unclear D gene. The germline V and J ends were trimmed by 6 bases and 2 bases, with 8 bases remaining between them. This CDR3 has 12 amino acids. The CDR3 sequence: CASRTGTYEQYF. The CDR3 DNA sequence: TGTGCCAGCAGGACGGGTACCTACGAGCAGTACTTC.

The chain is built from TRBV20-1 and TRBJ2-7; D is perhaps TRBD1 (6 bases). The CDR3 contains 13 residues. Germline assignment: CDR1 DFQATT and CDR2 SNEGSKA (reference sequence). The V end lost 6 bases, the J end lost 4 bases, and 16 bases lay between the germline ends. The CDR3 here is CSAMPGVGYEQYF. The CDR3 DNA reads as TGCAGTGCAATGCCAGGGGTTGGTTACGAGCAGTACTTC.

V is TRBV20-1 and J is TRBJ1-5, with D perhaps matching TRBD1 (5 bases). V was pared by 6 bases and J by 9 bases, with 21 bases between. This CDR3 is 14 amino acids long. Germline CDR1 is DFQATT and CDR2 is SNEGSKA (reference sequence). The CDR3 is CSAQVAVQGRPQHF. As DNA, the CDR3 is TGCAGTGCGCAAGTGGCGGTTCAGGGCAGGCCCCAGCATTTT.

The CDR3 protein is CASSKGTGDRTDTQYF. In nucleotides, the CDR3 is TGTGCCAGCAGCAAAGGCACAGGGGACCGTACAGATACGCAGTATTTT. The rearrangement joins TRBV14 to TRBJ2-3; TRBD1 aligns across 7 bases. J was trimmed by 3 bases and V by 5 bases; bases with no gene match: 11. Germline values: CDR1 SGHDN, CDR2 FVKESK. The CDR3 totals 16 residues.

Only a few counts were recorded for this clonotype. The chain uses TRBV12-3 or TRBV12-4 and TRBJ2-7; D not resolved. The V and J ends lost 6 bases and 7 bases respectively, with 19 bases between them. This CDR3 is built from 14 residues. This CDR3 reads CASRRDVPTGEQYF. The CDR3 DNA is TGTGCCAGCAGAAGGGATGTCCCCACTGGGGAGCAGTACTTC.

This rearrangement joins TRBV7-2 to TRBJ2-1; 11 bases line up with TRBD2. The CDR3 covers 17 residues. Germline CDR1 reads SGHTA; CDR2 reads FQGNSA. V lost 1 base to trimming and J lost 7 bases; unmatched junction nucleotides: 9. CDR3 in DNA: TGTGCCAGCAGCTTAGGGATAGCGGGAGGGCCAGGTAATGAGCAGTTCTTC. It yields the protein CASSLGIAGGPGNEQFF.

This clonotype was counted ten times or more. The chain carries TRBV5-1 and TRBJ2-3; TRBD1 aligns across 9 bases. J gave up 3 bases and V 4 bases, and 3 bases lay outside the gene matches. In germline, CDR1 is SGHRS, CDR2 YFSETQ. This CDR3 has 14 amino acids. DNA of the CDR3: TGCGCCAGCAGCCTCGACAGGGGGACAGATACGCAGTATTTT. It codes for CASSLDRGTDTQYF.

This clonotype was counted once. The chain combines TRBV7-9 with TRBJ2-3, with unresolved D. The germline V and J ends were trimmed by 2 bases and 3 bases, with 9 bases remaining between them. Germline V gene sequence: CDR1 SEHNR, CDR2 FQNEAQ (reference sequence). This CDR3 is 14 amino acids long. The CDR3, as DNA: TGTGCCAGCAGCTTACCAGGTTGGACAGATACGCAGTATTTT. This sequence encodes CASSLPGWTDTQYF. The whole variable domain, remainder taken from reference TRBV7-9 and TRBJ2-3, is DTGVSQNPRHKITKRGQNVTFRCDPISEHNRLYWYRQTLGQGPEFLTYFQNEAQLEKSRLLSDRFSAERPKGSFSTLEIQRTEQGDSAMYLCASSLPGWTDTQYFGPGTRLTVL.

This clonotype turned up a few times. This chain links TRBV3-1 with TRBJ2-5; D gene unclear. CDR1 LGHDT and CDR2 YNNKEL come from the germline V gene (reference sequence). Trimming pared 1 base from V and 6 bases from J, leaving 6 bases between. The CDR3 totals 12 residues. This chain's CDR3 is CASSQGMKTQYF. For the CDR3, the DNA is TGTGCCAGCAGCCAAGGTATGAAGACCCAGTACTTC.

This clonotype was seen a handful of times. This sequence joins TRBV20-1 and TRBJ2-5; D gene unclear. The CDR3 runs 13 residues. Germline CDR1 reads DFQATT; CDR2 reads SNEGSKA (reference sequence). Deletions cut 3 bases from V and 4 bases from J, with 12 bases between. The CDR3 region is CSASSPKGETQYF. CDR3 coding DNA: TGCAGTGCTAGTTCCCCGAAGGGAGAGACCCAGTACTTC.

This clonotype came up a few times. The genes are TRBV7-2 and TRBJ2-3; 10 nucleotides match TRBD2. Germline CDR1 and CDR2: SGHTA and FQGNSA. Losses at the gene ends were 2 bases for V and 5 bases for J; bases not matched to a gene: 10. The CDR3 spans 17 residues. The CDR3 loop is CASSLRASGSIGDTQYF. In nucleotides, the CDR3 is TGTGCCAGCAGCTTAAGGGCTAGCGGGAGTATCGGAGATACGCAGTATTTT.

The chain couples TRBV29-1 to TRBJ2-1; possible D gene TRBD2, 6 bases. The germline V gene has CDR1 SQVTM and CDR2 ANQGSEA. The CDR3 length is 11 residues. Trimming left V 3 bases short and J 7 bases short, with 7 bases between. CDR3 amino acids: CSVDRGNEQFF. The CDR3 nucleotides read TGCAGCGTTGACCGGGGGAATGAGCAGTTCTTC.

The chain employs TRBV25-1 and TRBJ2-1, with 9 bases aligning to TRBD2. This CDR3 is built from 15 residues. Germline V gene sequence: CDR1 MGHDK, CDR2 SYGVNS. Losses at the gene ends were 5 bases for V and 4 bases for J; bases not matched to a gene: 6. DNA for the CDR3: TGTGCCAGCAGTCGCAGACTAGCGGAGTACAATGAGCAGTTCTTC. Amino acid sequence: CASSRRLAEYNEQFF.